Following are 23 T cell receptor beta chains from one sample sequenced in a study of regulatory T cells (dated 2018 in TCRdb). The study at large found these results: Conventional CD4+ T cells from CD3G-deficient patients were enriched for hydrophobic residues at CDR3 positions 6 and 7, suggesting more self-reactive specificities.

Library prep was done by the immunoSEQ multiplex PCR assay. In the multiplex PCR, 52 forward TRBV primers and 13 reverse TRBJ primers were used, and assay-based and computational corrections were applied for amplification bias. TCRdb limited this immuneACCESS table to in-frame rearrangements with V and J called. A share of clones is missing; checked studies link under half to unresolved V genes, and the rest is unexplained. This sample has approximately 29,000 clones in its table, and 93% of those were observed once. The ten largest clones capture 0.9% to 1% of the sample. Their antigens are not known. Source material: conventional CD4+ T cells sorted from blood. Receptor source: a child aged 2-15 years with CD3G deficiency.

This rearrangement joins TRBV28 to TRBJ1-5, with a possible D match to TRBD1 (5 bases). This CDR3 contains 15 residues. V shed 5 bases and J shed 0 bases, with 11 bases lying between them. Germline values: CDR1 MDHEN, CDR2 SYDVKM. CDR3: CASSPGGFSNQPQHF. In DNA, the CDR3 is TGTGCCAGCAGTCCCGGGGGATTTAGCAATCAGCCCCAGCATTTT. Full variable domain (rest looked up from reference TRBV28 and TRBJ1-5): DVKVTQSSRYLVKRTGEKVFLECVQDMDHENMFWYRQDPGLGLRLIYFSYDVKMKEKGDIPEGYSVSREKKERFSLILESASTNQTSMYLCASSPGGFSNQPQHFGDGTRLSIL.

This clone was recorded only once. The chain is built from TRBV28 and TRBJ1-2, with D possibly TRBD1 on 5 matching bases. Trimming removed 3 bases at V and 2 bases at J, with 13 bases between. The V gene's germline CDR1 is MDHEN and CDR2 SYDVKM. This CDR3 contains 15 residues. CDR3 sequence reads: CASSLVSGINYGYTF. Here the CDR3 DNA reads TGTGCCAGCAGTTTGGTCTCAGGGATAAACTATGGCTACACCTTC.

The chain carries TRBV28 and TRBJ2-5; D might be TRBD1 (6 bases). The CDR3 runs 14 residues. The germline CDR1 and CDR2 sequences are MDHEN and SYDVKM. V was cut by 4 bases and J by 4 bases, with 13 bases left in between. The CDR3 nucleotides read TGTGCCAGCAGTTCCCCAGGCAGGGGAGAGACCCAGTACTTC. It codes for CASSSPGRGETQYF.

This chain joins TRBV6-1 and TRBJ2-6, with D possibly TRBD1 on 6 matching bases. V was trimmed by 2 bases and J by 0 bases, leaving 17 bases between them. The V gene's germline CDR1 is MNHNS and CDR2 SASEGT. This CDR3 comprises 19 residues. The CDR3 DNA is TGTGCCAGCAGTGAACGCCGGACAGTAGTTTCCTCTGGGGCCAACGTCCTGACTTTC. Translating gives CASSERRTVVSSGANVLTF.

The chain combines TRBV5-1 with TRBJ2-2, with 7 bases aligning to TRBD2. The V gene's germline CDR1 is SGHRS and CDR2 YFSETQ. CDR3 length equals 16 residues. V shed 0 bases and J 6 bases; nucleotides not matched to a gene: 8. This CDR3 reads CASSLGLAVGSGELFF. The CDR3 DNA follows: TGCGCCAGCAGCTTGGGCCTAGCGGTCGGATCCGGGGAGCTGTTTTTT.

The rearrangement joins TRBV28 to TRBJ1-1; 7 positions match TRBD1. V dropped 5 bases and J dropped 8; count of bases not matched to a gene: 8. This CDR3 region has 13 residues. The V gene's germline CDR1 is MDHEN and CDR2 SYDVKM. Here the CDR3 DNA reads TGTGCCAGCAGTACTCACAGGGGACTGGAAGCTTTCTTT. Translating gives CASSTHRGLEAFF.

Here the CDR3 reads CASSPAGGSSYEQYF. The CDR3 DNA follows: TGCGCCAGCAGCCCGGCCGGGGGAAGCTCCTACGAGCAGTACTTC. The chain carries TRBV5-1 and TRBJ2-5; weak D call: TRBD2 (6 bases). The DNA end favors TRBJ2-7, so the J call may be wrong. This CDR3 has 15 residues. Germline values: CDR1 SGHRS, CDR2 YFSETQ.

This clone was recorded only once. This rearrangement joins TRBV10-3 to TRBJ2-1; possibly TRBD2 for D (5 bases). V was pared by 4 bases and J by 7 bases, with 8 bases between. This CDR3 has 12 residues. Germline V gene lookup returns CDR1 ENHRY and CDR2 SYGVKD. DNA of the CDR3: TGTGCCATCAGTGGGACGGGGAATGAGCAGTTCTTC. It is translated as CAISGTGNEQFF.

This chain uses TRBV5-1 with TRBJ2-2; TRBD2 matches at 14 bases. This CDR3 has 16 amino acids. The germline V gene encodes CDR1 SGHRS and CDR2 YFSETQ. After removal of 4 bases from V and 6 bases from J, the junction contained 5 bases not matched to a gene. Written as DNA, the CDR3 is TGCGCCAGCAGCCCGACTAGCGGGAGGGCCGCCGGGGAGCTGTTTTTT. Protein sequence: CASSPTSGRAAGELFF.

This chain joins TRBV28 and TRBJ2-5; D not certain. The V gene lost 3 bases and the J gene lost 3 bases, with 14 bases spanning the gap. Germline CDR1 is MDHEN and CDR2 is SYDVKM. The CDR3 has 15 amino acids. In DNA, the CDR3 is TGTGCCAGCAGTTTTGCGACTTTTGATAAAGAGACCCAGTACTTC. Translating gives CASSFATFDKETQYF. Supplemented by reference TRBV28 and TRBJ2-5, the full variable domain reads DVKVTQSSRYLVKRTGEKVFLECVQDMDHENMFWYRQDPGLGLRLIYFSYDVKMKEKGDIPEGYSVSREKKERFSLILESASTNQTSMYLCASSFATFDKETQYFGPGTRLLVL.

This chain connects TRBV6-1 to TRBJ2-6; D not resolved. The germline gives CDR1 MNHNS, CDR2 SASEGT. V was trimmed by 4 bases and J by 0 bases, leaving 10 bases between them. This CDR3 has 16 amino acids. The chain's CDR3 is CASSGYSGSGANVLTF. The CDR3 DNA follows: TGTGCCAGCAGTGGTTATTCAGGCTCTGGGGCCAACGTCCTGACTTTC.

J is TRBJ2-3 and V is TRBV6-1; D may be TRBD1 (6 bases). The V end lost 6 bases, the J end lost 3 bases, and 13 bases lay between the germline ends. CDR3 length: 14 residues. Germline values: CDR1 MNHNS, CDR2 SASEGT. The CDR3 DNA reads TGTGCCAGCAGACCGGGACACCAAACAGATACGCAGTATTTT. Its protein product is CASRPGHQTDTQYF.

This clone has more than one count but fewer than ten. The rearrangement uses TRBV28 and TRBJ1-5; 11 bases map to TRBD1. Germline V gene lookup returns CDR1 MDHEN and CDR2 SYDVKM. The CDR3 runs 16 residues. V lost 3 bases and J lost 3; bases outside the gene matches: 4. The CDR3 loop is CASSFGTGGNNQPQHF. As DNA, the CDR3 is TGTGCCAGCAGTTTCGGGACAGGGGGAAACAATCAGCCCCAGCATTTT.

This rearrangement joins TRBV6-1 to TRBJ2-7; D remains unclear. The germline gives CDR1 MNHNS, CDR2 SASEGT. The CDR3 has 13 amino acids. Trimming took off 3 bases at V and 0 bases at J, with 6 bases between the two ends. CDR3 nucleotides: TGTGCCAGCAGTGATAACCTCTCCTACGAGCAGTACTTC. It codes for CASSDNLSYEQYF.

The J gene is TRBJ1-1, the V gene TRBV10-3, with D unresolved. Germline-derived CDR1 and CDR2 are ENHRY and SYGVKD. Trimming took 0 bases from V and 1 from J, leaving 9 bases between them. CDR3 length: 15 residues. CDR3 sequence: CAISESKRSNTEAFF. The CDR3 DNA reads TGTGCCATCAGTGAGTCGAAGCGGTCGAACACTGAAGCTTTCTTT.

V is TRBV5-1 and J is TRBJ2-7, with D perhaps TRBD1 (5 bases). Germline V lookup: CDR1 SGHRS, CDR2 YFSETQ. The CDR3 is 14 amino acids. The germline V and J ends were trimmed by 4 bases and 3 bases, with 14 bases remaining between them. DNA of the CDR3: TGCGCCAGCAGCAACGGACACCCCGGCTACGAGCAGTACTTC. Translated: CASSNGHPGYEQYF.

The J gene is TRBJ2-7, the V gene TRBV6-1; 7 positions agree with TRBD1. The CDR3 has 15 amino acids. Per germline, CDR1 MNHNS and CDR2 SASEGT. Trimming at V came to 2 bases and at J to 5 bases, leaving 9 bases not matched to a gene. The CDR3 region is CASSENNRGYDEQYF. DNA of the CDR3: TGTGCCAGCAGTGAAAACAACAGGGGTTACGACGAGCAGTACTTC.

CDR3 residues: CASSLTRGQQFF. In DNA form, the CDR3 reads TGTGCCAGCAGCCTTACGAGGGGACAGCAGTTCTTC. The J gene is TRBJ2-1, the V gene TRBV7-9; perhaps D is TRBD1 or TRBD2 (5 bases each). V was pared by 5 bases and J by 11 bases, with 13 bases between. The CDR3 runs 12 residues. The germline V gene has CDR1 SEHNR and CDR2 FQNEAQ (reference sequence).

J is TRBJ2-3 and V is TRBV6-1, with no clear D. Germline CDR1 MNHNS, CDR2 SASEGT. Trimming shortened V by 6 bases and J by 2 bases, and 12 bases separated the two germline ends. The CDR3 is 14 residues long. The CDR3 here is CASSPGLLTDTQYF. CDR3 in DNA: TGTGCCAGCAGCCCCGGGTTACTCACAGATACGCAGTATTTT.

The gene calls are TRBV10-3 and TRBJ2-7, with 7 bases that match TRBD2. This CDR3 contains 13 residues. Germline V gene sequence: CDR1 ENHRY, CDR2 SYGVKD. V shed 2 bases, J shed 8 bases, and the junction held 6 bases outside the gene matches. The CDR3 region is CAISEGLAAKQYF. CDR3 nucleotides: TGTGCCATCAGTGAGGGGCTAGCGGCCAAGCAGTACTTC.

The chain employs TRBV6-1 and TRBJ2-7; D possibly corresponds to TRBD2 (5 bases). Per the germline V gene, CDR1 is MNHNS and CDR2 is SASEGT. The CDR3 has 15 residues. The germline V and J ends were trimmed by 4 bases and 1 base, with 14 bases remaining between them. CDR3 residues: CASSGGYRPSYEQYF. The CDR3 DNA reads TGTGCCAGCAGTGGAGGGTATAGGCCATCCTACGAGCAGTACTTC.

The chain carries TRBV6-1 and TRBJ1-5, with TRBD1 identical over 8 bases. CDR1 and CDR2 (germline): MNHNS, SASEGT. Unmatched junction bases numbered 5, after V lost 5 bases and J lost 2 bases. CDR3 size: 15 residues. In DNA, the CDR3 is TGTGCCAGCAGTTCCGGGACAGGAGGCAATCAGCCCCAGCATTTT. This translates into CASSSGTGGNQPQHF.

The chain has TRBV6-1 and TRBJ2-7; 11 bases map to TRBD2. The V gene end was trimmed by 5 bases and the J gene end by 5 bases; junction bases not matched to a gene: 5. CDR3 length equals 14 residues. Germline CDR1 MNHNS, CDR2 SASEGT. CDR3: CASSLLAGVHEQYF. CDR3 sequence (DNA): TGTGCCAGCAGTCTACTAGCGGGAGTACACGAGCAGTACTTC.